This T cell receptor beta chain comes out of a study of blood T cell repertoires in COVID-19. Original handling: Estimates of nucleated cell counts were drawn from the amplification of reference gene primers. The repertoire was sequenced with immunoSEQ multiplex PCR; TCRdb's copy has only in-frame clones and lacks some. V and J calls and clone size are as listed in that table; D and trimming were resolved from the DNA. In the table there are a few hundred thousand clones, 89% of which are singletons. The CDR3 is 16 amino acids. Germline V gene lookup returns CDR1 MNHEY and CDR2 SMNVEV (reference sequence). Trimming at V came to 7 bases and at J to 3 bases, leaving 13 bases not matched to a gene.

The TCR was taken from a man aged 40-55 years with acute or convalescent COVID-19. This rearrangement joins TRBV27 to TRBJ2-3; TRBD1 agrees at 7 bases. The sample comprised peripheral blood. The CDR3 protein is CASTPLGTAVTDTQYF. DNA of the CDR3: TGTGCCAGCACACCCTTGGGGACAGCCGTTACAGATACGCAGTATTTT.